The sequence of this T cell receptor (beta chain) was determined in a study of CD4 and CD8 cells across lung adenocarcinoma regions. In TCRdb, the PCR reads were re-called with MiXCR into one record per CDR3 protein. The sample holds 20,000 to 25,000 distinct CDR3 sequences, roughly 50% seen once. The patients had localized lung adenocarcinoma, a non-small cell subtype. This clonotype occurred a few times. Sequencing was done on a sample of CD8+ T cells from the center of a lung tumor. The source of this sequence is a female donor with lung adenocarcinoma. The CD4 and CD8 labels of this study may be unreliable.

In DNA, the CDR3 is TGTGCCATCGCAGACACTAACTATGGCTACACCTTC. As protein: CAIADTNYGYTF. The chain carries TRBV10-3 and TRBJ1-2, with D uncertain. V was cut by 8 bases and J by 0 bases, with 7 bases left in between. Germline V gene lookup returns CDR1 ENHRY and CDR2 SYGVKD. The CDR3 loop spans 12 amino acids.